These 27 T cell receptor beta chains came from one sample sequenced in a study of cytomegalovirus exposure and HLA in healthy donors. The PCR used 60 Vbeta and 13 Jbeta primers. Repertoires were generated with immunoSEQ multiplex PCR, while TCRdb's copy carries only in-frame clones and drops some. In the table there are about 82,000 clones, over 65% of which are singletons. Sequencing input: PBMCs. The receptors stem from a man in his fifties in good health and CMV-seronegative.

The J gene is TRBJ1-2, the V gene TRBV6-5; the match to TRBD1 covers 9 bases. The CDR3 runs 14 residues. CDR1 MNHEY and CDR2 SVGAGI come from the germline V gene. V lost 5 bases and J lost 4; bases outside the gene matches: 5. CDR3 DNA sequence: TGTGCCAGCAGTCCAACAGGGGGCGGCTATGGCTACACCTTC. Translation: CASSPTGGGYGYTF.

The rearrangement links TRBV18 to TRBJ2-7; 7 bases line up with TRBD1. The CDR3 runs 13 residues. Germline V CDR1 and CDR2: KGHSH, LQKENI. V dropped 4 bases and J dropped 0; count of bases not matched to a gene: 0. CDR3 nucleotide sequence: TGTGCCAGCTCACGGGACAGCTCCTACGAGCAGTACTTC. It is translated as CASSRDSSYEQYF. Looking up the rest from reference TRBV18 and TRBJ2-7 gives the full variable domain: NAGVMQNPRHLVRRRGQEARLRCSPMKGHSHVYWYRQLPEEGLKFMVYLQKENIIDESGMPKERFSAEFPKEGPSILRIQQVVRGDSAAYFCASSRDSSYEQYFGPGTRLTVT.

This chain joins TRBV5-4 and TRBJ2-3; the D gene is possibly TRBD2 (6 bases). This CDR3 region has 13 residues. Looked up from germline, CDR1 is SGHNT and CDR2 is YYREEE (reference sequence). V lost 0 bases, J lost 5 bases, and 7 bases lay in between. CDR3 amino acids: CASSLEGGDTQYF. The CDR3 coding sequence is TGTGCCAGCAGCTTGGAGGGAGGAGATACGCAGTATTTT. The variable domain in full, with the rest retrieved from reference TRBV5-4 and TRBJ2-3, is ETGVTQSPTHLIKTRGQQVTLRCSSQSGHNTVSWYQQALGQGPQFIFQYYREEENGRGNFPPRFSGLQFPNYSSELNVNALELDDSALYLCASSLEGGDTQYFGPGTRLTVL.

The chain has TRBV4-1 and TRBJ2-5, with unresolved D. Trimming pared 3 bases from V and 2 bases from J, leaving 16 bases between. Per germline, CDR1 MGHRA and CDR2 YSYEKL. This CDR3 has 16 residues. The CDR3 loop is CASSHQLSSRQETQYF. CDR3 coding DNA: TGCGCCAGCAGCCACCAGCTATCGAGCAGGCAAGAGACCCAGTACTTC.

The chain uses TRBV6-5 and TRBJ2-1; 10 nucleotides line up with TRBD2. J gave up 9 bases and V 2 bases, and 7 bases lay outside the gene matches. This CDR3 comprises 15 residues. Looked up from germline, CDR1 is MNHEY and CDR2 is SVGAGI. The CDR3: CASSYMERGGFEQFF. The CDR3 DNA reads TGTGCCAGCAGTTACATGGAGCGGGGGGGCTTTGAGCAGTTCTTC.

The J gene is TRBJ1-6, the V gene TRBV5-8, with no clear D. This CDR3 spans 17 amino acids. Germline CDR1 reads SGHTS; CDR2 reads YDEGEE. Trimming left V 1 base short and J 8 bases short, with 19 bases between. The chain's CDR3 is CASSLYSVGVQDSPLHF. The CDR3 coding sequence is TGTGCCAGCAGCTTGTACAGCGTCGGGGTCCAGGATTCACCCCTCCACTTT.

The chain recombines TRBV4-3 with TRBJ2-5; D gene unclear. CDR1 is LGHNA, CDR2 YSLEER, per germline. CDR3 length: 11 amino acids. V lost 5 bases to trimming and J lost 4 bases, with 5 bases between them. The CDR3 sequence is CASSSSETQYF. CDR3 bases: TGCGCCAGCAGCTCCTCAGAGACCCAGTACTTC.

CDR3 in DNA: TGTGCCATCAGTGAGTCCCCGAACTATGGCTACACCTTC. It specifies CAISESPNYGYTF. This chain links TRBV10-3 with TRBJ1-2, with D uncertain. CDR1 is ENHRY, CDR2 SYGVKD, per germline. V lost 0 bases, J lost 2 bases, and 4 bases lay in between. CDR3 length: 13 residues.

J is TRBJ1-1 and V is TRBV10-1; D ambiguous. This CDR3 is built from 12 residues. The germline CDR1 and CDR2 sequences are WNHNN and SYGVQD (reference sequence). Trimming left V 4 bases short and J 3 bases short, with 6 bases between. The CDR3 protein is CASSVRDTEAFF. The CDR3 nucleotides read TGCGCCAGCAGTGTACGAGACACTGAAGCTTTCTTT.

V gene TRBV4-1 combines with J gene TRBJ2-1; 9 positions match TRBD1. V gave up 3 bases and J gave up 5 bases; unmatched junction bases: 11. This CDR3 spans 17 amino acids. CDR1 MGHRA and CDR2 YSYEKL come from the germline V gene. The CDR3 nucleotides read TGCGCCAGCAGCCAGATGGCCGTCGGGACAGGGAACAATGAGCAGTTCTTC. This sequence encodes CASSQMAVGTGNNEQFF.

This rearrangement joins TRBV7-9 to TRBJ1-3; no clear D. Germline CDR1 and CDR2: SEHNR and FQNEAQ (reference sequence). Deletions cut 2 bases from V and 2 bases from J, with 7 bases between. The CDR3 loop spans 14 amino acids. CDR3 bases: TGTGCCAGCAGCTTAACATCCACTGGAAACACCATATATTTT. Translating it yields CASSLTSTGNTIYF.

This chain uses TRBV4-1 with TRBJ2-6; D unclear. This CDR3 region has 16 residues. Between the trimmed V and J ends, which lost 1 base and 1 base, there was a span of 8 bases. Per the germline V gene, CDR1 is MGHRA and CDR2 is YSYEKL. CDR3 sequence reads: CASSQVRVSGANVLTF. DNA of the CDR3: TGCGCCAGCAGCCAAGTTAGAGTTTCTGGGGCCAACGTCCTGACTTTC.

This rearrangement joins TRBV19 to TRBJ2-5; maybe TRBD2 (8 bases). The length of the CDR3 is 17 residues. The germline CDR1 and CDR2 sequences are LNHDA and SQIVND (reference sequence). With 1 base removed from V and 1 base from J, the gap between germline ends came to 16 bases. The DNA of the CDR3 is TGTGCCAGTAGTATAGGGACCGGGAGGGGGCTCCAAGAGACCCAGTACTTC. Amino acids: CASSIGTGRGLQETQYF.

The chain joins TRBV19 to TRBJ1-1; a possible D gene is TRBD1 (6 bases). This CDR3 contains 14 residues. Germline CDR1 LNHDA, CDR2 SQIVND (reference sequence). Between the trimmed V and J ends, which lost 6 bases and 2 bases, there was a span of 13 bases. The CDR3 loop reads CASRPMGANTEAFF. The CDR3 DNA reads TGTGCCAGTAGGCCTATGGGGGCCAACACTGAAGCTTTCTTT.

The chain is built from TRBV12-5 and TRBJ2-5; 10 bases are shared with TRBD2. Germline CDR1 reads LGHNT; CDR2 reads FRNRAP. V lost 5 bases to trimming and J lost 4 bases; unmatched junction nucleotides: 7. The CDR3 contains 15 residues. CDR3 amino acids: CASGPASGGGETQYF. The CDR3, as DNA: TGTGCTAGTGGTCCCGCTAGCGGGGGAGGAGAGACCCAGTACTTC.

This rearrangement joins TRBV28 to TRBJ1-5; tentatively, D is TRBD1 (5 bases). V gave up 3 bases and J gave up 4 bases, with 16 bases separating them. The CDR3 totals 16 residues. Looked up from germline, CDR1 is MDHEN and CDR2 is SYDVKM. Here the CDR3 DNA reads TGTGCCAGCAGTTTTAGCGGCTCTCGGGGGAATCAGCCCCAGCATTTT. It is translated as CASSFSGSRGNQPQHF.

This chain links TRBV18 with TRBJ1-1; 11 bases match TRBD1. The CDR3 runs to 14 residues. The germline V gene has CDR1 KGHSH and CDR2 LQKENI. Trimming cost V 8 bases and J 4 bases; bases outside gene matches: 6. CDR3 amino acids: CASRRDRGTTEAFF. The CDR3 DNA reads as TGTGCCAGCCGGCGGGACAGGGGGACCACTGAAGCTTTCTTT.

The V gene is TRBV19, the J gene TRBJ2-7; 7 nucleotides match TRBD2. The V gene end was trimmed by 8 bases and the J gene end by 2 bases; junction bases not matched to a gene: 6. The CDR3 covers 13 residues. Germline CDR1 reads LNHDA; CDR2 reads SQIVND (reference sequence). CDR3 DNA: TGTGCCAGTGGGCGACGGGGGGCCTACGAGCAGTACTTC. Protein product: CASGRRGAYEQYF.

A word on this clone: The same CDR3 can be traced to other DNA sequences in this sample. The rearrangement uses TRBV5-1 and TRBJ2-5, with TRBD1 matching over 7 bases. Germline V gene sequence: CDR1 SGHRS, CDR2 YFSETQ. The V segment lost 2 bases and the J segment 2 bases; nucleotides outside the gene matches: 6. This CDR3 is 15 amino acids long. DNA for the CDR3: TGCGCCAGCAGCTTACCCGGGACAGAACAAGAGACCCAGTACTTC. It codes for CASSLPGTEQETQYF.

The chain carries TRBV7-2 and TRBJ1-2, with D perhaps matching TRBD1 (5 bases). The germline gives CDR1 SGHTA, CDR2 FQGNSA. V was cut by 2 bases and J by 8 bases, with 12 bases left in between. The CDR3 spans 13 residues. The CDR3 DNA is TGTGCCAGCAGCTTACGACAGACGTCGGGCTACACCTTC. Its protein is CASSLRQTSGYTF.

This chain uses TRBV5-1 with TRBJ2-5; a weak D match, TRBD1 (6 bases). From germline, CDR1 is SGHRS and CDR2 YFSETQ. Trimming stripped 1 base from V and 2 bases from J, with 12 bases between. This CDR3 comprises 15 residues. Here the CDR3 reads CASSLTGTPQETQYF. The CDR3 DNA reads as TGCGCCAGCAGCTTGACCGGGACACCTCAAGAGACCCAGTACTTC.

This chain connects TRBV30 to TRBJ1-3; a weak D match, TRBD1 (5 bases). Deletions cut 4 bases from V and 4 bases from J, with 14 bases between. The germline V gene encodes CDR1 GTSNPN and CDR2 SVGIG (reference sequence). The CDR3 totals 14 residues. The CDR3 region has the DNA TGTGCCTGGATCCTGCAGGGTACAGGAAACACCATATATTTT. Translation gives CAWILQGTGNTIYF. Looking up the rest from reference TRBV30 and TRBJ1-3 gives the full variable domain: SQTIHQWPATLVQPVGSPLSLECTVEGTSNPNLYWYRQAAGRGLQLLFYSVGIGQISSEVPQNLSASRPQDRQFILSSKKLLLSDSGFYLCAWILQGTGNTIYFGEGSWLTVV.

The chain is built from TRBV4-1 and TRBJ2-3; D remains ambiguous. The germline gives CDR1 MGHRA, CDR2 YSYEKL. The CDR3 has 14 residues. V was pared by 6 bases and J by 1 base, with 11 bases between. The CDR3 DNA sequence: TGCGCCAGCAGACTTGCCGAGGGCACAGATACGCAGTATTTT. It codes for CASRLAEGTDTQYF.

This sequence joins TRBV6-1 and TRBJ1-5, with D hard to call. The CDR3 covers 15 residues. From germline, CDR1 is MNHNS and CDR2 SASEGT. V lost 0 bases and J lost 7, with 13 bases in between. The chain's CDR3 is CASSEALAGRQPQHF. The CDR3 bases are TGTGCCAGCAGTGAAGCGCTAGCAGGTCGCCAGCCCCAGCATTTT.

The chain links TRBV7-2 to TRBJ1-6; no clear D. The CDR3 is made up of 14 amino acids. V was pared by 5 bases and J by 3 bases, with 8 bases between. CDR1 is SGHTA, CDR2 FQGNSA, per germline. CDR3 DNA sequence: TGTGCCAGCAGCGTACAGATCTATAATTCACCCCTCCACTTT. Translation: CASSVQIYNSPLHF.

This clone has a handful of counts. In DNA form, the CDR3 reads TGCAGCGCTGAGAGCTGGGGGCCCCCGGGGGAGCAGTACTTC. It encodes CSAESWGPPGEQYF. V is TRBV29-1 and J is TRBJ2-7; D is possibly TRBD1 (6 bases). This CDR3 region has 14 residues. V gave up 7 bases and J gave up 7 bases, with 23 bases separating them. In germline, CDR1 is SQVTM, CDR2 ANQGSEA.

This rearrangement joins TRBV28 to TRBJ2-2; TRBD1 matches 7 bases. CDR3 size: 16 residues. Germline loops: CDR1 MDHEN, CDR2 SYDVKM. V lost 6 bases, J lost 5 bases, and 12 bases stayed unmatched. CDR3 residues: CASRRRGQVETGELFF. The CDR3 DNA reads TGTGCCAGCAGACGACGAGGACAGGTCGAAACCGGGGAGCTGTTTTTT.